Presented here are 21 T cell receptor beta chains from one specimen sequenced in a study of T cells in Graves' hyperthyroidism and ophthalmopathy (dated by TCRdb to between 2019 and 2020). Library creation used multiplex PCR. Sequenced using an Illumina HiSeq 2000. The TCR beta CDR3 regions were amplified from the RNA transcripts. For the first round of RT-PCR on the TCR CDR3, the HTBI primer set was used together with the Qiagen OneStep RT-PCR kit. TCRdb reworked the public reads: Q25 trimming with fastp, MiXCR clone assembly, productive beta chains retained. Rows merge per CDR3 protein into single entries with the most common DNA and genes. Here the sample has more than 550,000 distinct CDR3 sequences; about 17% occur a single time. Approximately 15% of the sample comes from the top ten. Sequenced: blood. All receptors derive from a woman in her 50s with Graves' hyperthyroidism that later progressed to Graves' ophthalmopathy.

This clonotype was recorded many times. The V call is TRBV14, the J call TRBJ1-2; TRBD1 matches at 12 bases. Per germline, CDR1 SGHDN and CDR2 FVKESK. Unmatched junction bases numbered 3, after V lost 4 bases and J lost 6 bases. The CDR3 is 14 amino acids. CDR3 in amino acids: CASSPGQGADGYTF. In DNA, the CDR3 is TGTGCCAGCAGCCCGGGACAGGGGGCCGATGGCTACACCTTC.

There are many counts of this clonotype. The rearrangement joins TRBV30 to TRBJ2-3, with D perhaps TRBD1 (5 bases). V gave up 5 bases and J gave up 6 bases, with 12 bases separating them. Germline V CDR1 and CDR2: GTSNPN, SVGIG (reference sequence). The CDR3 consists of 12 residues. DNA for the CDR3: TGTGCCTGGGAGCTCAGGGTGGATACGCAGTATTTT. Residues: CAWELRVDTQYF.

Concerning this clonotype itself: A much larger clone differs from this one at a single base, so this may be a read error. The chain couples TRBV7-9 to TRBJ1-1; D possibly corresponds to TRBD1 (6 bases). This CDR3 spans 16 amino acids. Per germline, CDR1 SEHNR and CDR2 FQNEAQ (reference sequence). Trimming took off 4 bases at V and 5 bases at J, with 20 bases between the two ends. This chain's CDR3 is CASSSRAGGRGTEAFF. DNA for the CDR3: TGTGCCAGCAGCTCCCGGGCCGGGGGGCGAGGTACTGAAGCTTTCTTT.

This clonotype came up many times. CDR3 amino acids: CASSARQGLDNEQFF. CDR3 sequence (DNA): TGTGCCAGCAGCGCCCGACAGGGTTTGGACAATGAGCAGTTCTTC. The V and J genes are TRBV7-6 and TRBJ2-1, with 7 bases fitting TRBD1. The CDR3 extends over 15 amino acids. Germline V gives CDR1 SGHVS, CDR2 FNYEAQ. V trimming: 5 bases; J trimming: 5 bases; junction bases outside the gene matches: 9. Looking up the rest from reference TRBV7-6 and TRBJ2-1 gives the full variable domain: GAGVSQSPRYKVTKRGQDVALRCDPISGHVSLYWYRQALGQGPEFLTYFNYEAQQDKSGLPNDRFSAERPEGSISTLTIQRTEQRDSAMYRCASSARQGLDNEQFFGPGTRLTVL.

Note on this clonotype: A much larger clone sits a single nucleotide away, making a read error possible. The chain links TRBV6-2 or TRBV6-3 to TRBJ1-2; D gene unclear. Germline CDR1 MNHEY, CDR2 SVGEGT. This CDR3 contains 18 residues. The V end lost 4 bases, the J end lost 0 bases, and 21 bases lay between the germline ends. In DNA form, the CDR3 reads TGTGCCAGCAGTTCCACGCGGACGGCTTTCTTAGCTAACTATGGCTACACCTTC. It codes for CASSSTRTAFLANYGYTF.

This clonotype occurred a few times. The chain links TRBV7-9 to TRBJ2-7; 9 bases are a match to TRBD2. CDR3 length: 14 residues. V shed 4 bases and J 5 bases; nucleotides not matched to a gene: 6. Germline V lookup: CDR1 SEHNR, CDR2 FQNEAQ (reference sequence). The CDR3 region has the DNA TGTGCCAGCAGCTCCGCCGGGACTAGCCACGAGCAGTACTTC. Translated: CASSSAGTSHEQYF.

This clonotype was seen repeatedly, ten times or more. V usage is TRBV18 and J usage is TRBJ1-1; TRBD1 is a possible D gene (5 bases). The V and J ends lost 3 bases and 4 bases respectively, with 15 bases between them. The CDR3 is 15 amino acids. CDR1 and CDR2 from the germline V gene are KGHSH and LQKENI. CDR3 nucleotide sequence: TGTGCCAGCTCACCCCAGGGAAGAGCGATCACTGAAGCTTTCTTT. As protein: CASSPQGRAITEAFF.

The chain has TRBV3-1 and TRBJ2-3; D tentatively reads TRBD1 or TRBD2 (5 bases each). The CDR3 contains 15 residues. V was cut by 0 bases and J by 7 bases, with 14 bases left in between. From germline, CDR1 is LGHDT and CDR2 YNNKEL (reference sequence). The CDR3 here is CASSQDQVGGNTQYF. DNA for the CDR3: TGTGCCAGCAGCCAAGATCAGGTTGGGGGAAATACGCAGTATTTT.

DNA for the CDR3: TGCAGTGCTCCCGGGACAGGGGGCAGCAATCAGCCCCAGCATTTT. Its translation: CSAPGTGGSNQPQHF. The chain joins TRBV20-1 to TRBJ1-5; TRBD1 aligns across 12 bases. Germline trimming cut 5 bases from V and 1 base from J; bases unmatched to any gene: 3. Germline lookup yields CDR1 DFQATT and CDR2 SNEGSKA (reference sequence). CDR3 size: 15 residues.

This clonotype was recorded only once. This rearrangement joins TRBV4-1 to TRBJ2-7; tentative D call: TRBD1 (5 bases). Germline-derived CDR1 and CDR2 are MGHRA and YSYEKL. The CDR3 is made up of 14 amino acids. The ends were cut back, 0 bases at V and 7 bases at J, with 13 bases in the middle. The CDR3 protein is CASSQEPGHKEQYF. The CDR3 region has the DNA TGCGCCAGCAGCCAAGAACCCGGACACAAGGAGCAGTACTTC.

This clonotype was counted ten times or more. CDR3: CASSSPTAMGVGAFF. As DNA, the CDR3 is TGTGCCAGCAGTTCCCCGACTGCAATGGGGGTTGGAGCTTTCTTT. This sequence joins TRBV12-3 or TRBV12-4 and TRBJ1-1; weak D call: TRBD1 (5 bases). There are 15 residues in the CDR3. V lost 4 bases and J 10 bases, leaving 22 bases between the germline ends.

This rearrangement joins TRBV12-3 or TRBV12-4 to TRBJ2-1, with no clear D. The CDR3 spans 10 residues. Trimming stripped 8 bases from V and 12 bases from J, with 11 bases between. Written as DNA, the CDR3 is TGTGCCAGCGGTACCCTAGGGCAGTTCTTC. It codes for CASGTLGQFF.

This clonotype was seen many times. V usage is TRBV10-3 and J usage is TRBJ1-1; 8 bases match TRBD1. The V gene end was trimmed by 3 bases and the J gene end by 10 bases; junction bases not matched to a gene: 10. The germline V gene encodes CDR1 ENHRY and CDR2 SYGVKD. The CDR3 is 14 residues long. CDR3 nucleotides: TGTGCCATCAGTGATGGACAGGGATCCCCTCTAGCTTTCTTT. This translates into CAISDGQGSPLAFF.

In this sample, this clonotype turned up a few times. The chain combines TRBV10-3 with TRBJ2-7; perhaps TRBD2 as D (8 bases). Germline CDR1 reads ENHRY; CDR2 reads SYGVKD. This CDR3 is built from 15 residues. V lost 4 bases to trimming and J lost 7 bases, with 20 bases between them. DNA of the CDR3: TGTGCCATCAGTGTTCCGGGGGGGTCGACAGGGGAGCAGTACTTC. Protein product: CAISVPGGSTGEQYF.

The sample holds many counts of this clonotype. V usage is TRBV12-3 or TRBV12-4 and J usage is TRBJ1-1, with D tentatively TRBD1 (6 bases). Trimming took 7 bases from V and 2 from J, leaving 14 bases between them. The CDR3 loop spans 14 amino acids. The DNA of the CDR3 is TGTGCCAGCATCAAAACAGGGACTAACACTGAAGCTTTCTTT. Residues: CASIKTGTNTEAFF.

This clonotype was seen a handful of times. The V call is TRBV12-3 or TRBV12-4, the J call TRBJ1-2, with TRBD1 as a possible D gene (6 bases). This CDR3 has 13 amino acids. V lost 3 bases to trimming and J lost 6 bases, with 11 bases between them. This CDR3 reads CASSFGGRDGYTF. The DNA for the CDR3 is TGTGCCAGCAGTTTTGGGGGGCGCGATGGCTACACCTTC.

CDR3 bases: TGTGCCAGCAGTGAGAGTAGCGGGGGGATGGCCCAGTACTTC. Translated, it gives CASSESSGGMAQYF. The gene calls are TRBV2 and TRBJ2-5; 10 bases line up with TRBD2. Unmatched junction bases numbered 7, after V lost 3 bases and J lost 9 bases. Germline assignment: CDR1 SNHLY and CDR2 FYNNEI. This CDR3 is built from 14 residues.

This clonotype was observed at least ten times. V usage is TRBV2 and J usage is TRBJ1-5; D unresolved. The V gene's germline CDR1 is SNHLY and CDR2 FYNNEI. Trimming removed 2 bases from V and 3 bases from J, with 8 bases in between. The CDR3 spans 14 residues. CDR3 sequence (DNA): TGTGCCAGCAGTGAATTGGCCAACAATCAGCCCCAGCATTTT. As protein: CASSELANNQPQHF.

At least ten counts were recorded for this clonotype. The genes are TRBV2 and TRBJ2-5, with D tentatively TRBD1 (6 bases). Looked up from germline, CDR1 is SNHLY and CDR2 is FYNNEI. The CDR3 contains 15 residues. V gave up 2 bases and J gave up 4 bases, with 14 bases separating them. The CDR3 loop is CASSEQGPGGETQYF. CDR3 coding DNA: TGTGCCAGCAGTGAACAGGGGCCTGGGGGAGAGACCCAGTACTTC.

This clonotype showed up many times. The chain joins TRBV6-1 to TRBJ1-1; 7 positions match TRBD1. Trimming cost V 5 bases and J 0 bases; bases outside gene matches: 6. There are 15 residues in the CDR3. CDR1 and CDR2 from the germline V gene are MNHNS and SASEGT. This chain's CDR3 is CASSLDRVMNTEAFF. The CDR3 nucleotides are TGTGCCAGCAGTCTAGACAGGGTCATGAACACTGAAGCTTTCTTT.

This clonotype was counted between two and nine times. The chain uses TRBV27 and TRBJ1-4; 7 bases agree with TRBD1. Trimming took 5 bases from V and 9 from J; bases not matched to a gene: 3. Germline CDR1 and CDR2: MNHEY and SMNVEV (reference sequence). The CDR3 has 12 residues. DNA of the CDR3: TGTGCCAGCAGTGGGGGACAGAAAAAACTGTTTTTT. Amino acid sequence: CASSGGQKKLFF. Full variable domain (outside the CDR3, taken from reference TRBV27 and TRBJ1-4): EAQVTQNPRYLITVTGKKLTVTCSQNMNHEYMSWYRQDPGLGLRQIYYSMNVEVTDKGDVPEGYKVSRKEKRNFPLILESPSPNQTSLYFCASSGGQKKLFFGSGTQLSVL.